This paragraph reports one TCR beta chain. Antigen: not known. The PCR was carried out with 60 Vbeta primers and 13 Jbeta primers. In the study's own analysis: About 10 million of about 80 million unique TCR beta chains were shared, per a later count. Profiling relied on immunoSEQ multiplex PCR, and the TCRdb table lists in-frame clones only, not all of them. The D gene and trimming were derived from the DNA, and the V and J assignments and clone size from that table. Among over 150,000 clones listed, approximately 76% were seen once. This sample was included in a study of cytomegalovirus exposure and HLA in healthy donors. At the level of the study: An earlier analysis identified 120 million or so unique TCR beta sequences in 150 million to 200 million T cells. Findings and caveats of the study: Sequence variants that were highly shared formed a cluster that was likely a sequencing artifact. It emerged from a later analysis that several of the most significant clusters appeared to be linked to common viral pathogens.

Germline V CDR1 and CDR2: SGHRS, YFSETQ. V shed 0 bases, J shed 9 bases, and the junction held 6 bases outside the gene matches. CDR3 length: 15 amino acids. The V gene is TRBV5-1, the J gene TRBJ2-1; 10 positions match TRBD2. The sample taken for sequencing was PBMCs. This sequence originates from a man aged 55 to 69 in good health and CMV-seronegative. The CDR3 protein is CASSLAAGGMIEQFF. In nucleotides, the CDR3 is TGCGCCAGCAGCTTGGCAGCGGGGGGGATGATTGAGCAGTTCTTC. Combining the CDR3 with reference TRBV5-1 and TRBJ2-1 gives the whole variable domain KAGVTQTPRYLIKTRGQQVTLSCSPISGHRSVSWYQQTPGQGLQFLFEYFSETQRNKGNFPGRFSGRQFSNSRSEMNVSTLELGDSALYLCASSLAAGGMIEQFFGPGTRLTVL.